This is a list of T cell receptor beta chains from one sample in a study of sequential checkpoint blockade in melanoma. Method: immunoSEQ multiplex PCR; TCRdb's copy keeps in-frame clones and lacks some. Of about 9,900 clones detected, 50% to 70% appear once; the ten largest clones hold 35% to 50%. The sample here was CD8+ T cells sorted from blood (inferred from file names), taken from a patient given nivolumab and ipilimumab in sequence. Receptors originate from a human donor with melanoma. Both conserved end residues are trimmed from each CDR3. A D gene is named only where the DNA matches it firmly.

d_call: NA; v_call: TRBV19; cdr3_aa: ASRDRRSYNSPLH
d_call: NA; v_call: TRBV9; cdr3_aa: ASSSLAGSQETQY
d_call: TRBD1; v_call: TRBV28; cdr3_aa: ASSLQGVSTGELF
d_call: TRBD1; v_call: TRBV11-2; cdr3_aa: ASREQGVYGYT
d_call: NA; v_call: TRBV27; cdr3_aa: ASSPGSNQPQH
d_call: NA; v_call: TRBV7-8; cdr3_aa: ASSPPTTNAYEQY
d_call: NA; v_call: TRBV30; cdr3_aa: AWSARRGKGQPQH
d_call: TRBD2; v_call: TRBV28; cdr3_aa: ASSFFLAGGVSSYEQY
d_call: NA; v_call: TRBV9; cdr3_aa: ASSVKDTGTQETQY
d_call: NA; v_call: TRBV6-5; cdr3_aa: ASSYSQGYEQY
d_call: TRBD1; v_call: TRBV6-5; cdr3_aa: ASSTQGGGYGYT
d_call: TRBD1; v_call: TRBV7-8; cdr3_aa: ASSLGQGDNEQF
d_call: NA; v_call: TRBV7-9; cdr3_aa: ASSSTEGTNEKLF
d_call: TRBD1; v_call: TRBV19; cdr3_aa: ASSIYGRGPEAF
d_call: TRBD1; v_call: TRBV4-1; cdr3_aa: ASSQRQGYEQY
d_call: TRBD2; v_call: TRBV19; cdr3_aa: ASSYGGEGSARH
d_call: NA; v_call: TRBV6-6; cdr3_aa: ASSKGAATEAF
d_call: NA; v_call: TRBV2; cdr3_aa: ASSGSASYEQY
d_call: TRBD2; v_call: TRBV27; cdr3_aa: ASTGLAPSGANVLT
d_call: TRBD1; v_call: TRBV7-9; cdr3_aa: ASSNQGDYGYT
d_call: TRBD2; v_call: TRBV19; cdr3_aa: ASSVRTSGGPSYEQY
d_call: TRBD2; v_call: TRBV4-3; cdr3_aa: ASSGGLAGTYEQY
d_call: TRBD2; v_call: TRBV6-1; cdr3_aa: ASSELAGGYTDTQY
d_call: TRBD1; v_call: TRBV5-1; cdr3_aa: ASSWIQGADTEAF
d_call: TRBD2; v_call: TRBV6-5; cdr3_aa: ASSYGGRGTDTQY
d_call: TRBD1; v_call: TRBV5-5; cdr3_aa: ASSLGQGGEQY
d_call: NA; v_call: TRBV7-2; cdr3_aa: ASSPGGTDQF
d_call: TRBD1; v_call: TRBV6-5; cdr3_aa: ASRTGQVGEQY
d_call: TRBD1; v_call: TRBV4-3; cdr3_aa: ASSRGQGAGEKLF
d_call: NA; v_call: TRBV9; cdr3_aa: ASSEGGFQETQY
d_call: TRBD2; v_call: TRBV4-1; cdr3_aa: ASSRGGAGTGELF
d_call: NA; v_call: TRBV9; cdr3_aa: ASSAYDRVGEKLF
d_call: NA; v_call: TRBV7-3; cdr3_aa: ASSKGDEQY
d_call: NA; v_call: TRBV27; cdr3_aa: ASSSRQDRESEAF
d_call: NA; v_call: TRBV6-6; cdr3_aa: ASSQNSNQPQH
d_call: TRBD1; v_call: TRBV27; cdr3_aa: ASSKLRTGPSRLF
d_call: TRBD1; v_call: TRBV5-1; cdr3_aa: ASSRTGGDYREQF
d_call: NA; v_call: TRBV4-3; cdr3_aa: ASSQANTEAF
d_call: TRBD1; v_call: TRBV4-3; cdr3_aa: ASSQGTDRYGYT
d_call: NA; v_call: TRBV28; cdr3_aa: ATLQGFYGYT
d_call: TRBD2; v_call: TRBV27; cdr3_aa: ASSSWTSGGAAYEQY
d_call: NA; v_call: TRBV4-3; cdr3_aa: ASSQDRNAADTQY
d_call: NA; v_call: TRBV7-6; cdr3_aa: ASSPYRAGYT
d_call: TRBD1; v_call: TRBV9; cdr3_aa: ASSVADREGFSYEQY
d_call: NA; v_call: TRBV5-4; cdr3_aa: ASSLRGQGYT
d_call: NA; v_call: TRBV4-3; cdr3_aa: ASSQEVPGDYNEQF
d_call: NA; v_call: TRBV10-2; cdr3_aa: ASWGRDNSPLH
d_call: TRBD1; v_call: TRBV7-6; cdr3_aa: ASSPGQGADTEAF
d_call: NA; v_call: TRBV7-9; cdr3_aa: ASSSNSPLH
d_call: TRBD1; v_call: TRBV7-9; cdr3_aa: ASSPPPRTGATEAF
d_call: NA; v_call: TRBV4-1; cdr3_aa: ASSQEWAADEQY
d_call: NA; v_call: TRBV9; cdr3_aa: ASSPRGRFGANEKLF